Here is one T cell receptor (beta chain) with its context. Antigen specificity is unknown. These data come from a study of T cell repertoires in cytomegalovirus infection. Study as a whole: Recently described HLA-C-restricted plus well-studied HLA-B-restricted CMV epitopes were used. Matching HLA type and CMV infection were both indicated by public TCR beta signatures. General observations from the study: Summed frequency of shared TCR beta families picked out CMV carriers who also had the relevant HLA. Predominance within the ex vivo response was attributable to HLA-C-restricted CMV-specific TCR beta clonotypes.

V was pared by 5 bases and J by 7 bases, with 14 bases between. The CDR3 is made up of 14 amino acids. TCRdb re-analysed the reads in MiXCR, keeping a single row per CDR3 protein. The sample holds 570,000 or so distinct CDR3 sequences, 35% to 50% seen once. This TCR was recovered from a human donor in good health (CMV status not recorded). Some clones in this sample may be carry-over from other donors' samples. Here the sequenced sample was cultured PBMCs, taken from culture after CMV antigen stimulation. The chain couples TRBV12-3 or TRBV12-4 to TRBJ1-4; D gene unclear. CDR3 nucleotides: TGTGCCAGCAGTCTGTCTAGTCGCGGTGAAAAACTGTTTTTT. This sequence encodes CASSLSSRGEKLFF.